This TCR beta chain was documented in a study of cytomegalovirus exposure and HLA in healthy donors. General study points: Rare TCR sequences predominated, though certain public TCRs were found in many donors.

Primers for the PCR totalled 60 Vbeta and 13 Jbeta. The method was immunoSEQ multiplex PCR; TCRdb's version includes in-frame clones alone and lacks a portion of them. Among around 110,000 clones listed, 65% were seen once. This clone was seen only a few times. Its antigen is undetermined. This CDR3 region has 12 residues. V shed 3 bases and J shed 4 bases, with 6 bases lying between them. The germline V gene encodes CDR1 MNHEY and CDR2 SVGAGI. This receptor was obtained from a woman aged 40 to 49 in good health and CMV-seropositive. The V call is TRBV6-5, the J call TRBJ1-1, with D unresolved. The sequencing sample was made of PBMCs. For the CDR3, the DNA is TGTGCCAGCAGTTATAGTTCCACTGAAGCTTTCTTT. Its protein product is CASSYSSTEAFF.